The following is a T cell receptor (beta chain) sequence with its context. CDR3 length: 14 residues. Germline values: CDR1 DFQATT, CDR2 SNEGSKA (reference sequence). After re-calling the 5' RACE reads, TCRdb lists one entry per CDR3 protein, DNA absent. The sample table sets out more than 300,000 distinct CDR3 sequences. The sample originates from a study of monozygotic twins with inflammatory bowel disease. Sampling involved one blood draw (2.5 ml) for every donor. The clonotype was recovered from a human donor with ulcerative colitis or Crohn's disease, or a healthy co-twin of an affected twin (not recorded which). What was sequenced was blood. J is TRBJ1-1 and V is TRBV20-1; lacking DNA, the TRBD1 call made by TCRdb goes unchecked. The CDR3 region is CSARDQGANTEAFF.